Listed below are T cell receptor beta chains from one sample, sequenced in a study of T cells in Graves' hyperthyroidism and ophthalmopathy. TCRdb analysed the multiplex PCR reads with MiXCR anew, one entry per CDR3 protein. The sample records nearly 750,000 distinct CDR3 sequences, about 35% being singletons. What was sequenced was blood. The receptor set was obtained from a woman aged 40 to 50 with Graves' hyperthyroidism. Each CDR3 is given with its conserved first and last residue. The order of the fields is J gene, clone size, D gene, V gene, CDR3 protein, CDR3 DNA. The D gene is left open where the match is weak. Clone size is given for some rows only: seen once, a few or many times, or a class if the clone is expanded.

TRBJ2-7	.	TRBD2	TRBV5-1	CASSLGSGRPYEQYF	TGCGCCAGCAGCTTGGGGAGCGGGAGGCCCTACGAGCAGTACTTC
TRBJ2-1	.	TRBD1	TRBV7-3	CAIKLGDREYNEQFF	TGTGCCATCAAGCTCGGGGACAGGGAATACAATGAGCAGTTCTTC
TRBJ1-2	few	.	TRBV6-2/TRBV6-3	CASSSYWDSNYGYTF	TGTGCCAGCAGCTCGTACTGGGATTCTAACTATGGCTACACCTTC
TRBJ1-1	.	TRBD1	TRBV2	CASSSTGGGNTEAFF	TGTGCCAGCAGTTCCACAGGGGGCGGTAACACTGAAGCTTTCTTT
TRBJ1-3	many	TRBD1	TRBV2	CASEEGQVVGNTIYF	TGTGCCAGCGAAGAAGGACAGGTAGTTGGAAACACCATATATTTT
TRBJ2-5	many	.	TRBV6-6	CASSYSAQYF	TGTGCCAGCAGTTACTCGGCCCAGTACTTC
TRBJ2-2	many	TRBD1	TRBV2	CASATGTADGELFF	TGTGCCAGCGCGACAGGGACAGCCGACGGGGAGCTGTTTTTT
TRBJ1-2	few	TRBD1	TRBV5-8	CAGSIGTAYTF	TGTGCCGGCAGCATCGGGACAGCCTACACCTTC
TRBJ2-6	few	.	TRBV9	CASSPQAGYSGANVLTF	TGTGCCAGCAGCCCCCAAGCTGGCTACTCTGGGGCCAACGTCCTGACTTTC
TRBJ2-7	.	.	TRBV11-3	CASSFWSVPYEQYF	TGTGCCAGCAGCTTTTGGAGCGTGCCCTACGAGCAGTACTTC